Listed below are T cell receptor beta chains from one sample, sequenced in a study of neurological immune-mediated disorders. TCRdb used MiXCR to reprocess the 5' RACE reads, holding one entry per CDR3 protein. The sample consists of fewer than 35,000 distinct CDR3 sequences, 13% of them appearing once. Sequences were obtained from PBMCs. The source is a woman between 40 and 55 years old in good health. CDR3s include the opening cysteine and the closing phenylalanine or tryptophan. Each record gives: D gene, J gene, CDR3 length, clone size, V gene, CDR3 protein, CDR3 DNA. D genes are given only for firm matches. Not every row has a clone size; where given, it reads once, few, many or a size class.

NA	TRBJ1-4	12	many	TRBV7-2	CASSTRGEKLFF	TGTGCCAGCAGCACTCGGGGTGAAAAACTGTTTTTT
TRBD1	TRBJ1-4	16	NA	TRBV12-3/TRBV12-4	CASSLYGTAINEKLFF	TGTGCCAGCAGCCTTTACGGGACAGCTATTAATGAAAAACTGTTTTTT
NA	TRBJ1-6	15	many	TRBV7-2	CASSLNRAHNSPLHF	TGTGCCAGCAGCTTAAACAGGGCTCACAATTCACCCCTCCACTTT
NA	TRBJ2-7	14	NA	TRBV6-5	CASSYGRHLYEQYF	TGTGCCAGCAGTTACGGCAGACACCTCTACGAGCAGTACTTC
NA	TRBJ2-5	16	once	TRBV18	CASSPRPRPAQVTQYF	TGTGCCAGCTCACCGCGACCGAGGCCAGCTCAAGTGACCCAGTACTTC
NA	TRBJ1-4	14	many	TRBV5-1	CASSSGTSNEKLFF	TGCGCCAGCAGCTCCGGGACATCCAATGAAAAACTGTTTTTT
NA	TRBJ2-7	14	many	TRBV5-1	CASSLGTFSYEQYF	TGCGCCAGCAGCTTGGGGACTTTCTCCTACGAGCAGTACTTC
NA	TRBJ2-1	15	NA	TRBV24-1	CSTSDEVQGLNEQFF	TGTTCCACCAGTGATGAGGTACAGGGATTGAATGAGCAGTTCTTC
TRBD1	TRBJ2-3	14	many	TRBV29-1	CSVGTATSTDTQYF	TGCAGCGTGGGGACAGCTACTAGCACAGATACGCAGTATTTT
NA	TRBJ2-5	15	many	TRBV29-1	CSVPNGGTYQETQYF	TGCAGCGTGCCTAATGGAGGGACATATCAAGAGACCCAGTACTTC
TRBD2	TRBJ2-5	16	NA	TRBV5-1	CASSLESSGRGETQYF	TGCGCCAGCAGCTTGGAGTCTAGCGGGAGAGGAGAGACCCAGTACTTC
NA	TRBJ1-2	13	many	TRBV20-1	CSASNRRLMGYTF	TGCAGTGCTAGTAATCGCAGGTTAATGGGCTACACCTTC
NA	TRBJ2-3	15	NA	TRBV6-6	CASSYTGTSTDTQYF	TGTGCCAGCAGTTACACCGGGACTAGCACAGATACGCAGTATTTT
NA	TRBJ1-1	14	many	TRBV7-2	CASSLALGATEAFF	TGTGCCAGCAGCTTAGCTCTGGGGGCCACTGAAGCTTTCTTT
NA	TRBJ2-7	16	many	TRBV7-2	CASSLGYRGNLYEQYF	TGTGCCAGCAGCTTGGGCTATAGGGGAAATCTCTACGAGCAGTACTTC
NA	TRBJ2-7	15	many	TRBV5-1	CASSSTSGGAYEQYF	TGCGCCAGCAGCTCCACGTCAGGTGGGGCCTACGAGCAGTACTTC
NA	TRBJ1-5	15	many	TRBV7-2	CASSFGFYSNQPQHF	TGTGCCAGCAGCTTTGGGTTCTATAGCAATCAGCCCCAGCATTTT
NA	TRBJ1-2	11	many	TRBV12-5	CASGQLYGYTF	TGTGCTAGTGGCCAGCTCTATGGCTACACCTTC
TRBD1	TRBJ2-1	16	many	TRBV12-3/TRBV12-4	CASSMYGTGPYNEQFF	TGTGCCAGTAGCATGTACGGGACAGGCCCCTACAATGAGCAGTTCTTC
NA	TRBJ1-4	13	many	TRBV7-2	CASRGQGGEKLFF	TGTGCCAGCAGAGGGCAGGGTGGTGAAAAACTGTTTTTT
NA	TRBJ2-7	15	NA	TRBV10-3	CAIRDIAGKGYEQYF	TGTGCCATCAGGGATATCGCCGGGAAGGGATATGAGCAGTACTTC
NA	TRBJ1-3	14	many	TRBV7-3	CASSRDLTGNTIYF	TGTGCCAGCAGCCGGGACCTCACTGGAAACACCATATATTTT
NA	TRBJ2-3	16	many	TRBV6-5	CASSYSLSRAADTQYF	TGTGCCAGCAGTTACTCTTTGAGCAGGGCAGCAGATACGCAGTATTTT
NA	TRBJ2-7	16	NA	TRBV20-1	CSARDYGGVVTYEQYF	TGCAGTGCTAGAGATTACGGGGGTGTAGTAACCTACGAGCAGTACTTC
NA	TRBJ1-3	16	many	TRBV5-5	CASSSRPFFSGNTIYF	TGTGCCAGCAGCTCCCGGCCTTTCTTCTCTGGAAACACCATATATTTT
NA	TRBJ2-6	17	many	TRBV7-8	CASSSTAGTPGANVLTF	TGTGCCAGCAGCTCGACCGCCGGGACACCCGGGGCCAACGTCCTGACTTTC
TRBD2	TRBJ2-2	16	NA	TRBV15	CATSRLAGAGGGELFF	TGTGCCACCAGCAGACTAGCGGGGGCAGGTGGTGGGGAGCTGTTTTTT
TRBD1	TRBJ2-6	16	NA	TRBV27	CASSLTGAYGANVLTF	TGTGCCAGCAGTTTGACAGGGGCCTATGGGGCCAACGTCCTGACTTTC
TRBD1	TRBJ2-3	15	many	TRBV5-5	CASSQTGESTDTQYF	TGTGCCAGCAGCCAGACAGGGGAGAGCACAGATACGCAGTATTTT
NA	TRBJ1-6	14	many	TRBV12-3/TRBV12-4	CASSLSQGNSPLHF	TGTGCCAGCAGTTTATCTCAGGGGAATTCACCCCTCCACTTT
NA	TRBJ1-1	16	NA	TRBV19	CASSIRFTAGRTEAFF	TGTGCCAGTAGTATAAGGTTTACGGCAGGGCGCACTGAAGCTTTCTTT